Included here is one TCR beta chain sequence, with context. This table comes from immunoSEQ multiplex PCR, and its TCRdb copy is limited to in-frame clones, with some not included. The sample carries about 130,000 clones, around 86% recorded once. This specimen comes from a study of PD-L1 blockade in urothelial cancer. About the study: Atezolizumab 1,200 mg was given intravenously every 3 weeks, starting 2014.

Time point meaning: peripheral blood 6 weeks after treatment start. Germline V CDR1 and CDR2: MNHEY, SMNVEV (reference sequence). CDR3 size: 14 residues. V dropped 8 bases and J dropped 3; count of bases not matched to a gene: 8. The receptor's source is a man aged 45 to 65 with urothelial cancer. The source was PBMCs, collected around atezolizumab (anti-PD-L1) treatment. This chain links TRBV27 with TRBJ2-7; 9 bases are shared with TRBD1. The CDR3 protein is CASGSGTGNYEQYF. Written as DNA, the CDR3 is TGTGCCAGCGGTTCCGGGACAGGGAACTACGAGCAGTACTTC.